The rows below give T cell receptor beta chains drawn from one sample of a study of CD8+ T cells in alopecia areata. Assay: immunoSEQ multiplex PCR; the TCRdb copy retains only in-frame clones and omits some. The data hold 140,000 to 150,000 clones, with approximately 60% observed a single time. The specimen was CD8+ T cells sorted from blood. The origin of the receptors is a human donor in good health. The CDR3 runs from the conserved cysteine through the conserved F or W. D genes are given only for firm matches. Not all rows give a size; the values are once, few, many and, for expanded clones, a class.

TRBJ1-2 | TRBV7-9 | . | once | CASAGGGYTF | TGTGCCAGCGCTGGGGGAGGCTACACCTTC
TRBJ2-3 | TRBV12-5 | TRBD2 | few | CASGLQKLAGGGTDTQYF | TGTGCTAGTGGTTTACAAAAACTAGCGGGAGGCGGCACAGATACGCAGTATTTT
TRBJ1-2 | TRBV27 | . | . | CASRHSREDYTF | TGTGCCAGCAGGCACTCCAGGGAGGACTACACCTTC
TRBJ2-7 | TRBV7-8 | . | . | CASSSQQERYEQYF | TGTGCCAGCAGCTCACAACAGGAGCGCTACGAGCAGTACTTC
TRBJ2-5 | TRBV6-5 | . | . | CATYESGGETQYF | TGTGCCACCTATGAGTCGGGGGGCGAGACCCAGTACTTC
TRBJ2-3 | TRBV10-2 | TRBD2 | . | CASREVSGTSTDTQYF | TGCGCCAGCAGGGAAGTTAGCGGGACCAGCACAGATACGCAGTATTTT
TRBJ2-3 | TRBV2 | TRBD2 | . | CASSLSGATSTDTQYF | TGTGCCAGCAGTCTGAGCGGGGCCACTAGCACAGATACGCAGTATTTT
TRBJ2-3 | TRBV7-3 | . | . | CASSGTSSTDTQYF | TGTGCCAGCAGCGGGACATCTAGCACAGATACGCAGTATTTT
TRBJ2-2 | TRBV4-1 | . | . | CASSQQQGGTGELFF | TGCGCCAGCAGCCAACAACAGGGTGGCACCGGGGAGCTGTTTTTT
TRBJ2-1 | TRBV30 | . | . | CAWTPWREGGNEQFF | TGTGCCTGGACCCCCTGGCGGGAAGGGGGTAATGAGCAGTTCTTC
TRBJ2-7 | TRBV7-9 | . | few | CASSLGTYEQYF | TGTGCCAGCAGCTTAGGGACCTACGAGCAGTACTTC
TRBJ1-2 | TRBV29-1 | . | . | CSVEVFEEGSLYSTF | TGCAGCGTTGAAGTGTTTGAGGAGGGCAGCCTGTACAGTACCTTC
TRBJ2-1 | TRBV27 | TRBD1 | . | CASSLVAGTGGHEQFF | TGTGCCAGCAGTTTAGTCGCCGGGACAGGGGGTCATGAGCAGTTCTTC
TRBJ2-5 | TRBV25-1 | TRBD1 | . | CAGGQGETQYF | TGTGCGGGGGGACAGGGTGAGACCCAGTACTTC
TRBJ2-7 | TRBV4-1 | TRBD1 | . | CASSQGPGTGVYEQYF | TGCGCCAGCAGCCAAGGCCCCGGGACAGGAGTTTACGAGCAGTACTTC
TRBJ2-1 | TRBV27 | . | . | CASSPLARGWDNEQFF | TGTGCCAGCAGTCCGCTGGCCCGGGGCTGGGACAATGAGCAGTTCTTC
TRBJ2-2 | TRBV6-4 | TRBD1 | once | CASSQGTGELFF | TGTGCCAGCTCACAGGGGACCGGGGAGCTGTTTTTT
TRBJ2-1 | TRBV4-2 | TRBD2 | . | CASSSRLADEQFF | TGTGCCAGCAGCTCCAGACTAGCCGATGAGCAGTTCTTC
TRBJ1-5 | TRBV7-8 | . | . | CASTDGGQPQHF | TGTGCCAGCACCGACGGAGGGCAGCCCCAGCATTTT
TRBJ2-3 | TRBV19 | TRBD2 | . | CASSILAGVPDTQYF | TGTGCCAGTAGTATCCTAGCGGGAGTCCCCGATACGCAGTATTTT